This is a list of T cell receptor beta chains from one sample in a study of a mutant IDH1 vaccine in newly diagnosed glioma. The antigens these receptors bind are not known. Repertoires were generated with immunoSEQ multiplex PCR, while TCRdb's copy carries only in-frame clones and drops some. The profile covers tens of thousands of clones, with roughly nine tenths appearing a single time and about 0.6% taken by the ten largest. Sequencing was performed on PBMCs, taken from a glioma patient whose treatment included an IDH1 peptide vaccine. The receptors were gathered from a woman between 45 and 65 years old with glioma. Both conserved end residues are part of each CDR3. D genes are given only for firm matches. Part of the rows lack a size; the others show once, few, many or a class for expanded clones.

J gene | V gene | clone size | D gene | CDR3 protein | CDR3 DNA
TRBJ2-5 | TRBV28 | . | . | CASSLTGWETQYF | TGTGCCAGCAGTTTAACAGGTTGGGAGACCCAGTACTTC
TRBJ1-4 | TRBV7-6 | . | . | CASSSSEKLFF | TGTGCCAGCAGCTCTTCAGAAAAACTGTTTTTT
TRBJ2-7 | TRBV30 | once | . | CAWSGGPPGGYEQYF | TGTGCCTGGAGTGGGGGCCCCCCAGGAGGCTACGAGCAGTACTTC
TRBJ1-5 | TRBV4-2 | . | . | CASSQGSGHSNQPQHF | TGTGCCAGCAGCCAAGGCTCAGGGCATAGCAATCAGCCCCAGCATTTT
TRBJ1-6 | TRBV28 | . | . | CASSPTGWSPLHF | TGTGCCAGCAGTCCTACAGGGTGGTCACCCCTCCACTTT
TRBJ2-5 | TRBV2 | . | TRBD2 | CASSESSGRAGETQYF | TGTGCCAGCAGTGAATCTAGCGGGAGGGCCGGGGAGACCCAGTACTTC
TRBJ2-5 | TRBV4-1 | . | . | CASSQGNGLAVVQYF | TGCGCCAGCAGCCAAGGAAATGGACTTGCAGTGGTGCAGTACTTC
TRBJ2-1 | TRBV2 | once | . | CASSEEAGNSYNEQFF | TGTGCCAGCAGTGAAGAAGCGGGCAACTCCTACAATGAGCAGTTCTTC
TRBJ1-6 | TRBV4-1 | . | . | CASSHTSAGPDYNSPLHF | TGCGCCAGCAGCCACACCTCGGCGGGGCCTGATTATAATTCACCCCTCCACTTT
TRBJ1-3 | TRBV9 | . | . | CASSVGRTDPGNTIYF | TGTGCCAGCAGCGTAGGGAGGACCGATCCTGGAAACACCATATATTTT
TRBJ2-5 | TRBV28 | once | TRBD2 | CASSLSPGGLGETQYF | TGTGCCAGCAGTTTAAGTCCGGGAGGGTTGGGAGAGACCCAGTACTTC
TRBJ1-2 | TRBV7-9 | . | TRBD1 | CASSSTGSGYGYTF | TGTGCCAGCAGCTCGACAGGGTCCGGCTATGGCTACACCTTC
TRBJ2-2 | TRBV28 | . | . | CASSLSGYANTGELFF | TGTGCCAGCAGTTTATCCGGTTACGCGAACACCGGGGAGCTGTTTTTT
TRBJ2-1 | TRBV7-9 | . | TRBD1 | CASSLEGASYNEQFF | TGTGCCAGCAGCTTAGAGGGGGCCTCCTACAATGAGCAGTTCTTC
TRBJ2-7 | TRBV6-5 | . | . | CASSPASYEQYF | TGTGCCAGCAGTCCGGCTTCCTACGAGCAGTACTTC
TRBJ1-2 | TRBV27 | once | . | CASSSASTGAEPGYTF | TGTGCCAGCAGTTCCGCCTCAACCGGGGCAGAACCTGGCTACACCTTC
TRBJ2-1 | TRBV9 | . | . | CASSVAVGSYNEQFF | TGTGCCAGCAGCGTAGCTGTCGGCTCCTACAATGAGCAGTTCTTC
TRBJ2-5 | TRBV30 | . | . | CASRGGGRPKETQYF | TGTGCCTCCCGAGGAGGGGGACGTCCAAAAGAGACCCAGTACTTC
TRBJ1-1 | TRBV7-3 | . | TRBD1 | CASSSGTANTEAFF | TGTGCCAGCAGCTCCGGGACAGCGAACACTGAAGCTTTCTTT
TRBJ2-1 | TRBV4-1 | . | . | CASSQDTERQQFF | TGCGCCAGCAGCCAAGATACAGAGCGACAGCAGTTCTTC
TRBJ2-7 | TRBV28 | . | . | CASSWGGIGNEQYF | TGTGCCAGCAGTTGGGGCGGGATAGGGAACGAGCAGTACTTC
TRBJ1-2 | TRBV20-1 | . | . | CSASRLTGYTF | TGCAGTGCTAGCAGGCTGACTGGCTACACCTTC
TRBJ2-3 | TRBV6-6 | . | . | CASSSQADTQYF | TGTGCCAGCAGTTCTCAAGCAGATACGCAGTATTTT
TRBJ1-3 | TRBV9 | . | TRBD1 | CASSVVPGQGTGNTIYF | TGTGCCAGCAGCGTAGTCCCTGGACAGGGAACTGGAAACACCATATATTTT
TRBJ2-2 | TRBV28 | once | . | CASSLGALQGRVTGELFF | TGTGCCAGCAGCTTAGGGGCCCTACAGGGTCGGGTCACCGGGGAGCTGTTTTTT
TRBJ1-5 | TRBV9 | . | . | CASSAQGVSNQPQHF | TGTGCCAGCAGCGCCCAAGGGGTGAGCAATCAGCCCCAGCATTTT
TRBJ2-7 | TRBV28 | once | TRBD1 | CASSTTGATFYEQYF | TGTGCCAGCAGTACGACAGGGGCGACCTTCTACGAGCAGTACTTC
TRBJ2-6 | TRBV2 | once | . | CASLGSSGANVLTF | TGTGCCAGCCTGGGTAGCTCTGGGGCCAACGTCCTGACTTTC
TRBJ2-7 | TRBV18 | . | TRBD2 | CASSPFSGNLDEQYF | TGTGCCAGCTCACCGTTCAGCGGGAATCTGGACGAGCAGTACTTC
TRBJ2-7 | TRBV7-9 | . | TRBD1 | CASSPGTGSTYEQYF | TGTGCCAGCAGCCCCGGGACAGGGTCTACCTACGAGCAGTACTTC
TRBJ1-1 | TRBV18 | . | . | CASSPGTEAFF | TGTGCCAGCTCACCAGGCACTGAAGCTTTCTTT
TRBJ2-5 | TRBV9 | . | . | CASSDDVETQYF | TGTGCCAGCAGCGACGACGTGGAGACCCAGTACTTC
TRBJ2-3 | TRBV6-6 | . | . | CASSILVPNTDTQYF | TGTGCCAGCAGCATACTAGTACCTAACACAGATACGCAGTATTTT
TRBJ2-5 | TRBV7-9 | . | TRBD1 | CASSLAWTGGQTQYF | TGTGCCAGCAGCTTAGCCTGGACAGGGGGCCAGACCCAGTACTTC
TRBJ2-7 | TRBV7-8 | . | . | CASNPVTGPFYEQYF | TGTGCCAGCAACCCGGTGACAGGACCTTTCTACGAGCAGTACTTC
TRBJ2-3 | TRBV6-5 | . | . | CASSLPGRGTDTQYF | TGTGCCAGCAGCCTCCCGGGAAGGGGCACAGATACGCAGTATTTT
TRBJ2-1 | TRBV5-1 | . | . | CASTRTGGGNEQFF | TGCGCCAGCACCCGAACCGGTGGGGGAAATGAGCAGTTCTTC
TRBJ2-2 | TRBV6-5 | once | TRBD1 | CASSYQTGGNTGELFF | TGTGCCAGCAGTTATCAGACAGGGGGTAACACCGGGGAGCTGTTTTTT
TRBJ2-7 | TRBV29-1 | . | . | CSVESGSNEQYF | TGCAGCGTTGAGAGCGGGTCGAACGAGCAGTACTTC
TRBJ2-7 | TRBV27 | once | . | CASSSAGLLRYEQYF | TGTGCCAGCAGTTCGGCGGGTTTGCTTCGGTACGAGCAGTACTTC
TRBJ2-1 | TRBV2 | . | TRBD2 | CASSPLRGLALYNEQFF | TGTGCCAGCAGTCCCCTTAGGGGACTAGCGCTTTACAATGAGCAGTTCTTC
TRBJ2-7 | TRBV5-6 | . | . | CASSLTGSYEQYF | TGTGCCAGCAGCTTGACAGGCTCCTACGAGCAGTACTTC
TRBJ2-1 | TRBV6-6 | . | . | CASSYEARKPNEQFF | TGTGCCAGCAGTTACGAGGCTCGGAAACCCAATGAGCAGTTCTTC
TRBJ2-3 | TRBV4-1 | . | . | CASSQAGTSTDTQYF | TGCGCCAGCAGCCAAGCGGGCACTAGCACAGATACGCAGTATTTT
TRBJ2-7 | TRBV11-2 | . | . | CASSLGRFYEQYF | TGTGCCAGCAGCTTAGGGCGGTTCTACGAGCAGTACTTC
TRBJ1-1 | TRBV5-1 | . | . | CASSVPGPNTEAFF | TGCGCCAGCAGCGTCCCAGGGCCGAACACTGAAGCTTTCTTT
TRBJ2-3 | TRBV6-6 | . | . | CASQGGGRPDTQYF | TGTGCCAGCCAGGGGGGAGGGAGACCAGATACGCAGTATTTT
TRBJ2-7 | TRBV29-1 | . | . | CSVGPDSYEQYF | TGCAGCGTTGGCCCAGACTCCTACGAGCAGTACTTC